These T cell receptor beta chains were read from a single sample in a study of metastatic and nonmetastatic thyroid tumors. From the PCR reads, TCRdb re-called clones with MiXCR. Here the sample spans tens of thousands of clones, over 10% being singletons. The specimen sequenced was blood. Receptors were obtained from a female donor with papillary thyroid cancer or a benign thyroid nodule (not recorded which). Some clones in this sample may be carry-over from other donors' samples. Both conserved end residues are part of each CDR3. A D gene is named only where the DNA matches it firmly. Some rows mark clone size as missing; the rest say once, few, many or name a class of expanded clone.

TRBJ1-2 | TRBV28 | many | TRBD1 | TGTGCCAGCAGTTTAGGGCAGGGGGCTGGCGGCTACACCTTC | CASSLGQGAGGYTF
TRBJ2-3 | TRBV18 | many | TRBD2 | TGTGCCAGCTCACTGACTAGCGGGAAGGGGGATACGCAGTATTTT | CASSLTSGKGDTQYF
TRBJ1-5 | TRBV28 | many | TRBD1 | TGTGCCAGCAGCCGAAGGCCGGGACAGGGGGCGCGGGGTCAGCCCCAGCATTTT | CASSRRPGQGARGQPQHF
TRBJ1-6 | TRBV14 | many | . | TGTGCCAGCAGCCAAATGACGGGATCACCCCTCCACTTT | CASSQMTGSPLHF
TRBJ2-7 | TRBV30 | many | TRBD1 | TGTGCCTGGAGTGTAGGGACAGGCGCCTACGAGCAGTACTTC | CAWSVGTGAYEQYF
TRBJ2-1 | TRBV9 | many | . | TGTGCCAGCGGGGATAAGGAGAGTGGGATCTCCTACAATGAGCAGTTCTTC | CASGDKESGISYNEQFF
TRBJ2-7 | TRBV11-2 | . | TRBD2 | TGTGCCAGCAGTCCCATCGGACTAGCGGACTACGAGCAGTACTTC | CASSPIGLADYEQYF
TRBJ1-6 | TRBV25-1 | many | . | TGTGCCAGCAGTCGAGCCAAGGAAAATTCACCCCTCCACTTT | CASSRAKENSPLHF
TRBJ2-1 | TRBV5-1 | many | . | TGCGCCAGCAGCTCCCCTGCGGGTAAGATCGGTATCAATGAGCAGTTCTTC | CASSSPAGKIGINEQFF
TRBJ2-2 | TRBV6-1 | many | . | TGTGCCAGCCGATCCGACAGATACACCGGGGAGCTGTTTTTT | CASRSDRYTGELFF
TRBJ2-1 | TRBV7-9 | many | TRBD2 | TGTGCCAGCAGCTTAACTAGCGGAGGCCCCTACAATGAGCAGTTCTTC | CASSLTSGGPYNEQFF
TRBJ2-3 | TRBV20-1 | many | . | TGCAGTGCCTTCGGGCCCTTGAGCACAGATACGCAGTATTTT | CSAFGPLSTDTQYF
TRBJ1-5 | TRBV28 | many | TRBD1 | TGTGCCAGCAGTTCGGGGACAGGGCTAGTAGGTAATCAGCCCCAGCATTTT | CASSSGTGLVGNQPQHF
TRBJ2-1 | TRBV9 | many | TRBD2 | TGTGCCAGCAGCGTAGAGCCTAGCGGGAGAAATGAGCAGTTCTTC | CASSVEPSGRNEQFF
TRBJ2-2 | TRBV19 | many | TRBD1 | TGTGCCAGTAGTACATGGACAGGAGCGGACACCGGGGAGCTGTTTTTT | CASSTWTGADTGELFF
TRBJ2-1 | TRBV12-3/TRBV12-4 | many | . | TGTGCCAGCAGCCTGGGACCGACTTTGGGTGAGCAGTTCTTC | CASSLGPTLGEQFF
TRBJ1-1 | TRBV9 | many | . | TGTGCCAGCAGCAGACAAGGGGGTCGACGCACTGAAGCTTTCTTT | CASSRQGGRRTEAFF
TRBJ2-7 | TRBV18 | many | . | TGTGCCAGCTCCAAACCAGTCGGAGACAGCTCCTACGAGCAGTACTTC | CASSKPVGDSSYEQYF
TRBJ1-6 | TRBV2 | many | . | TGTGCCAGCAGGAGGGACGCCCCCGATAATTCACCCCTCCACTTT | CASRRDAPDNSPLHF
TRBJ2-1 | TRBV10-3 | few | TRBD2 | TGTGCCATCAGTCCCGGGACTAGACGAAGCAATGAGCAGTTCTTC | CAISPGTRRSNEQFF
TRBJ2-1 | TRBV19 | many | . | TGTGCCAGTAGTACTCACTTGGGTCCGGCCTACAATGAGCAGTTCTTC | CASSTHLGPAYNEQFF
TRBJ2-7 | TRBV20-1 | many | . | TGCAGTGCTAACCCAGGGAGAAGTTACTACGAGCAGTACTTC | CSANPGRSYYEQYF
TRBJ1-2 | TRBV11-2 | many | TRBD1 | TGTGCCAGCAGCCCATACCGGGACAGCCTAATCTATGGCTACACCTTC | CASSPYRDSLIYGYTF
TRBJ1-2 | TRBV4-1 | many | TRBD1 | TGCGCCAGCACTCCCGGGACAGGGGGCCGGAGGGGCTATGGCTACACCTTC | CASTPGTGGRRGYGYTF
TRBJ2-3 | TRBV12-3/TRBV12-4 | few | TRBD1 | TGTGCCAGCAGTCCACAGGGGGCCCTGTACACAGATACGCAGTATTTT | CASSPQGALYTDTQYF